The 23 T cell receptor beta chains listed next were all sequenced from one sample in a study of T cells in Graves' hyperthyroidism and ophthalmopathy. Amplified TCR beta CDR3 regions came from RNA transcripts. Carried out on the TCR CDR3, a first-round RT-PCR used the HTBI primer set. A single record per CDR3 protein comes from TCRdb applying MiXCR to the multiplex PCR reads. The sample holds around 520,000 distinct CDR3 sequences, less than 25% seen once. The sample taken for sequencing was blood. These receptors were obtained from a young woman with Graves' ophthalmopathy.

This clonotype has only a few counts. V and J are TRBV9 and TRBJ2-6, with 10 bases identical to TRBD1. V lost 4 bases and J lost 12; bases outside the gene matches: 13. The CDR3 runs 16 residues. The germline V gene encodes CDR1 SGDLS and CDR2 YYNGEE. CDR3 bases: TGTGCCAGCAGCTTGGGGCCGGGACAGGGGCCTAGCGTCCTGACTTTC. As protein: CASSLGPGQGPSVLTF.

This clonotype came up a few times. The chain is built from TRBV18 and TRBJ1-4; possibly TRBD1 for D (6 bases). Germline assignment: CDR1 KGHSH and CDR2 LQKENI. V gave up 3 bases and J gave up 7 bases, with 9 bases separating them. The CDR3 has 13 residues. This chain's CDR3 is CASSPWTAEKLFF. CDR3 in DNA: TGTGCCAGCTCACCCTGGACAGCTGAAAAACTGTTTTTT.

The CDR3: CASNNQGTGAGNTIYF. CDR3 in DNA: TGTGCCAGCAACAATCAAGGGACAGGGGCTGGAAACACCATATATTTT. This chain uses TRBV6-1 with TRBJ1-3; the match to TRBD1 covers 10 bases. Germline V CDR1 and CDR2: MNHNS, SASEGT. Unmatched junction bases numbered 8, after V lost 7 bases and J lost 2 bases. The CDR3 consists of 16 residues.

This clonotype was observed at least ten times. The chain has TRBV12-3 or TRBV12-4 and TRBJ1-5; possibly TRBD1 for D (6 bases). V was pared by 6 bases and J by 3 bases, with 15 bases between. The CDR3 runs to 15 residues. CDR3 protein: CASSLGQSDNQPQHF. The CDR3 bases are TGTGCCAGCAGCCTAGGACAGTCGGACAATCAGCCCCAGCATTTT.

The chain carries TRBV19 and TRBJ1-3, with D possibly being TRBD1 (5 bases). The CDR3 has 16 residues. The germline CDR1 and CDR2 sequences are LNHDA and SQIVND (reference sequence). V lost 7 bases and J lost 1, with 17 bases in between. CDR3 sequence: CASTPGRRTSGNTIYF. The DNA of the CDR3 is TGTGCCAGTACCCCGGGGCGAAGGACGTCTGGAAACACCATATATTTT.

This clonotype was seen a few times. The genes are TRBV12-3 or TRBV12-4 and TRBJ1-1, with D unclear. This CDR3 region has 11 residues. Trimming pared 4 bases from V and 8 bases from J, leaving 8 bases between. The DNA of the CDR3 is TGTGCCAGCAGTTCCTTCAACGAAGCTTTCTTT. This translates into CASSSFNEAFF.

This clonotype was detected once. This chain joins TRBV30 and TRBJ1-1, with TRBD1 as a possible D gene (5 bases). Deletions cut 0 bases from V and 0 bases from J, with 14 bases between. CDR1 GTSNPN and CDR2 SVGIG come from the germline V gene (reference sequence). CDR3 length equals 16 residues. CDR3 amino acids: CAWSVGDGGMNTEAFF. The CDR3 DNA reads TGTGCCTGGAGTGTGGGGGATGGTGGGATGAACACTGAAGCTTTCTTT.

A few counts support this clonotype. This rearrangement joins TRBV12-3 or TRBV12-4 to TRBJ2-7; TRBD1 agrees at 10 bases. Germline trimming cut 4 bases from V and 1 base from J; bases unmatched to any gene: 4. The CDR3 sequence is 15 residues long. CDR3 residues: CASSSGQGISYEQYF. The CDR3 region has the DNA TGTGCCAGCAGTTCGGGACAGGGGATATCCTACGAGCAGTACTTC.

V gene TRBV10-3 combines with J gene TRBJ1-1; TRBD1 matches at 7 bases. This CDR3 spans 15 amino acids. In germline, CDR1 is ENHRY, CDR2 SYGVKD. With 10 bases clipped from V and 4 bases from J, the junction kept 15 bases outside the gene matches. The CDR3 protein is CATETRQGLATEAFF. DNA for the CDR3: TGTGCCACCGAAACCCGACAGGGTCTGGCCACTGAAGCTTTCTTT.

The chain carries TRBV5-1 and TRBJ1-1; TRBD1 aligns across 8 bases. Looked up from germline, CDR1 is SGHRS and CDR2 is YFSETQ. The ends lost 5 bases at V and 0 bases at J; junction bases unmatched: 9. The CDR3 length is 16 residues. For the CDR3, the DNA is TGCGCCAGCAGAGCGGGGCAGGGGGCTGTGAACACTGAAGCTTTCTTT. Translation: CASRAGQGAVNTEAFF.

The V call is TRBV11-3, the J call TRBJ2-5; TRBD1 matches 7 bases. This CDR3 is 13 amino acids long. Trimming took 5 bases from V and 4 from J; bases not matched to a gene: 4. Germline values: CDR1 SGHNT, CDR2 YENEEA. CDR3: CASSVGQSETQYF. CDR3 DNA sequence: TGTGCCAGCAGCGTGGGACAGTCAGAGACCCAGTACTTC.

The chain links TRBV29-1 to TRBJ2-7; TRBD1 is a possible D gene (5 bases). Trimming took 4 bases from V and 2 from J, leaving 12 bases between them. The CDR3 extends over 13 amino acids. CDR1 and CDR2 (germline): SQVTM, ANQGSEA. The CDR3 here is CSVAAGMAYEQYF. DNA of the CDR3: TGCAGCGTTGCCGCAGGGATGGCCTACGAGCAGTACTTC.

This clonotype was detected many times. The gene calls are TRBV10-3 and TRBJ2-7; weak D call: TRBD2 (6 bases). The ends were cut back, 0 bases at V and 6 bases at J, with 9 bases in the middle. Germline V gene sequence: CDR1 ENHRY, CDR2 SYGVKD. The CDR3 is 13 residues long. The CDR3 sequence is CAISESEGSEQYF. Here the CDR3 DNA reads TGTGCCATCAGTGAGTCGGAGGGTTCCGAGCAGTACTTC.

This clonotype was detected many times. A much larger clone lies one base from this, so it may be a read error. The chain combines TRBV12-3 or TRBV12-4 with TRBJ2-7; no clear D. CDR3 length: 12 amino acids. The chain's CDR3 is CASSYNRYERYF. The CDR3 DNA is TGTGCCAGCAGTTATAACCGCTACGAGCGGTACTTC.

This sequence joins TRBV12-3 or TRBV12-4 and TRBJ2-2; TRBD1 matches at 7 bases. This CDR3 contains 15 residues. Unmatched junction bases numbered 13, after V lost 5 bases and J lost 10 bases. The CDR3 loop reads CASSEDVTGRMELFF. The CDR3 nucleotides are TGTGCCAGCAGTGAAGACGTGACAGGGCGAATGGAGCTGTTTTTT.

The gene calls are TRBV12-3 or TRBV12-4 and TRBJ1-2; D unresolved. Trimming removed 6 bases from V and 4 bases from J, with 12 bases in between. This CDR3 spans 13 amino acids. The CDR3: CASSPARVYGYTF. In DNA, the CDR3 is TGTGCCAGCAGCCCCGCGAGGGTCTATGGCTACACCTTC.

This clonotype showed up many times. The chain combines TRBV5-1 with TRBJ1-1; a possible D gene is TRBD1 (5 bases). Trimming took off 0 bases at V and 4 bases at J, with 13 bases between the two ends. The CDR3 sequence is 15 residues long. The germline V gene encodes CDR1 SGHRS and CDR2 YFSETQ. The CDR3 DNA sequence: TGCGCCAGCAGCTTGGCGATCCAGGGAATCACTGAAGCTTTCTTT. Translation: CASSLAIQGITEAFF.

The J gene is TRBJ1-2, the V gene TRBV3-1; D may be TRBD1 (5 bases). The CDR3 runs 15 residues. Trimming took 2 bases from V and 0 from J, leaving 10 bases between them. Germline CDR1 LGHDT, CDR2 YNNKEL (reference sequence). This CDR3 reads CASSQYGTTNYGYTF. The CDR3 bases are TGTGCCAGCAGCCAATATGGGACCACTAACTATGGCTACACCTTC. Looking up the rest from reference TRBV3-1 and TRBJ1-2 gives the full variable domain: DTAVSQTPKYLVTQMGNDKSIKCEQNLGHDTMYWYKQDSKKFLKIMFSYNNKELIINETVPNRFSPKSPDKAHLNLHINSLELGDSAVYFCASSQYGTTNYGYTFGSGTRLTVV.

The chain couples TRBV5-6 to TRBJ2-1; 7 positions agree with TRBD2. The V segment lost 5 bases and the J segment 0 bases; nucleotides outside the gene matches: 5. Germline V CDR1 and CDR2: SGHDT, YYEEEE. The CDR3 loop spans 15 amino acids. The CDR3 region is CASSRGDSSYNEQFF. The CDR3 DNA reads as TGTGCCAGCAGTCGGGGGGATAGCTCCTACAATGAGCAGTTCTTC.

This chain connects TRBV3-1 to TRBJ1-1; 7 nucleotides align to TRBD1. Germline CDR1 is LGHDT and CDR2 is YNNKEL (reference sequence). The junction had 12 bases not matched to a gene; V was cut back by 4 bases and J by 7 bases. The CDR3 spans 15 residues. The CDR3 DNA reads as TGTGCCAGCAGCCGAAACTCCCAGGGGGTGTTTGAAGCTTTCTTT. It specifies CASSRNSQGVFEAFF.

The V call is TRBV19, the J call TRBJ1-2; D gene ambiguous. V gave up 7 bases and J gave up 2 bases, with 17 bases separating them. The CDR3 consists of 15 residues. The germline V gene has CDR1 LNHDA and CDR2 SQIVND (reference sequence). DNA of the CDR3: TGTGCCAGTACCCCCCCTGGGAACAGCAACTATGGCTACACCTTC. Its translation: CASTPPGNSNYGYTF.

CDR3 DNA: TGTGCCAGCAGCTCCGACAGAGCGAAACTCTACGAGCAGTACTTC. Translated: CASSSDRAKLYEQYF. This rearrangement joins TRBV6-1 to TRBJ2-7; tentatively, D is TRBD1 (5 bases). The V end was cut by 6 bases, the J end by 3 bases, with 18 bases between. This CDR3 spans 15 amino acids. CDR1 and CDR2 (germline): MNHNS, SASEGT.

This clonotype was counted ten times or more. V is TRBV6-5 and J is TRBJ1-1; perhaps TRBD1 as D (5 bases). Trimming shortened V by 2 bases and J by 5 bases, and 15 bases separated the two germline ends. CDR1 is MNHEY and CDR2 is SVGAGI in the germline V gene. The CDR3 runs 15 residues. The CDR3 here is CASSYRVGDGTEAFF. DNA of the CDR3: TGTGCCAGCAGTTACCGTGTAGGGGACGGGACTGAAGCTTTCTTT.